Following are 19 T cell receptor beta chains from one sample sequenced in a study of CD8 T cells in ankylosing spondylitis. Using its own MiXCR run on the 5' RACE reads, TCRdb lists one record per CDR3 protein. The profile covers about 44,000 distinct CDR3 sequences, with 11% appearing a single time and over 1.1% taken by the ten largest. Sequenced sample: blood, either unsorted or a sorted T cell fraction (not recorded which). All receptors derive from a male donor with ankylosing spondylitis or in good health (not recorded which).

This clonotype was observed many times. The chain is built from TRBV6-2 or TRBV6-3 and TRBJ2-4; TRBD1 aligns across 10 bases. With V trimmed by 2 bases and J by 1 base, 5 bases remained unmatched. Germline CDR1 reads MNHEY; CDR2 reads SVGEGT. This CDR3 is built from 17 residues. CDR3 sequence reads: CASSYHRDRGAKNIQYF. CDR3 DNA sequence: TGTGCCAGCAGTTACCACCGGGACAGGGGTGCCAAAAACATTCAGTACTTC.

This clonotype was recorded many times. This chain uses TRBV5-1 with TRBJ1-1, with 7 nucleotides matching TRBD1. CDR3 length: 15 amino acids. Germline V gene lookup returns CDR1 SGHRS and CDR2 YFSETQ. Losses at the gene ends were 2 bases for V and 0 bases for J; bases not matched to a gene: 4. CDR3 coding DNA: TGCGCCAGCAGCTTCTCGACAGGGATGAACACTGAAGCTTTCTTT. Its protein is CASSFSTGMNTEAFF.

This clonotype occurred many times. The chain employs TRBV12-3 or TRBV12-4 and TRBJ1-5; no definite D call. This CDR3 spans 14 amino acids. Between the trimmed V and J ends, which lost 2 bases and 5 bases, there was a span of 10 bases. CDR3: CASSLFAADQPQHF. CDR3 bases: TGTGCCAGCAGTTTATTCGCAGCCGATCAGCCCCAGCATTTT.

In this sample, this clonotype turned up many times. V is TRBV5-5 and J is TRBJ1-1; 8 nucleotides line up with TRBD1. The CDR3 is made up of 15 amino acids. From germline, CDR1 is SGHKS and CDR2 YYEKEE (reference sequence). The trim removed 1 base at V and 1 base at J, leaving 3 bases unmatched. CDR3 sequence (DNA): TGTGCCAGCAGCTTGACCGGGACAGGGAACACTGAAGCTTTCTTT. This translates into CASSLTGTGNTEAFF.

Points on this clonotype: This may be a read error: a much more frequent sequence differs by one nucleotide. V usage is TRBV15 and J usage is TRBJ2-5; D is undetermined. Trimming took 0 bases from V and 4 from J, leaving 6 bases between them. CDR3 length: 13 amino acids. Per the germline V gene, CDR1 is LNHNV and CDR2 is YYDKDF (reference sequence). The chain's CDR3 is CATSREVIETQYF. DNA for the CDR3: TGTGCCACCAGCAGAGAGGTCATAGAGACCCAGTACTTC.

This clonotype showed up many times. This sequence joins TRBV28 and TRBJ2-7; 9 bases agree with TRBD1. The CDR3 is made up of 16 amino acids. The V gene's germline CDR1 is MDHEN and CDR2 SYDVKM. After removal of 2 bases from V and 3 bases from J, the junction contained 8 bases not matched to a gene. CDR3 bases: TGTGCCAGCAGTTTACTTGGGACAGGGATTGTCTACGAGCAGTACTTC. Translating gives CASSLLGTGIVYEQYF.

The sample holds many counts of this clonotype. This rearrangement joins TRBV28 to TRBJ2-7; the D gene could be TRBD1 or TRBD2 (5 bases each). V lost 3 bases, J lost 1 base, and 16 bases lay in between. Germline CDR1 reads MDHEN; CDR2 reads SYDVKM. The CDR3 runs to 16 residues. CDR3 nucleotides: TGTGCCAGCAGTTTGGGGGTTGGCCCACTTTCCTACGAGCAGTACTTC. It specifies CASSLGVGPLSYEQYF. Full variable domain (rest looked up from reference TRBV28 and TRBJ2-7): DVKVTQSSRYLVKRTGEKVFLECVQDMDHENMFWYRQDPGLGLRLIYFSYDVKMKEKGDIPEGYSVSREKKERFSLILESASTNQTSMYLCASSLGVGPLSYEQYFGPGTRLTVT.

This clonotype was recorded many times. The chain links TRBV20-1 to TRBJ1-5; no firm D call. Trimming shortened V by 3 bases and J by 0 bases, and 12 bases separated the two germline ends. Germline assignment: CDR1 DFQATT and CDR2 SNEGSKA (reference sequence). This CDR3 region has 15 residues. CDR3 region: CSASRSPYSNQPQHF. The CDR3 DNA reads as TGCAGTGCTAGTCGCTCCCCGTATAGCAATCAGCCCCAGCATTTT.

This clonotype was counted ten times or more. Here the CDR3 reads CATSSAYDSTNTEAFF. For the CDR3, the DNA is TGTGCCACCAGCAGCGCCTACGACAGTACGAACACTGAAGCTTTCTTT. The chain couples TRBV15 to TRBJ1-1, with D possibly TRBD1 on 5 matching bases. This CDR3 is 16 amino acids long. CDR1 and CDR2 from the germline V gene are LNHNV and YYDKDF (reference sequence). The V gene lost 3 bases and the J gene lost 1 base, with 15 bases spanning the gap. Supplemented by reference TRBV15 and TRBJ1-1, the full variable domain reads DAMVIQNPRYQVTQFGKPVTLSCSQTLNHNVMYWYQQKSSQAPKLLFHYYDKDFNNEADTPDNFQSRRPNTSFCFLDIRSPGLGDTAMYLCATSSAYDSTNTEAFFGQGTRLTVV.

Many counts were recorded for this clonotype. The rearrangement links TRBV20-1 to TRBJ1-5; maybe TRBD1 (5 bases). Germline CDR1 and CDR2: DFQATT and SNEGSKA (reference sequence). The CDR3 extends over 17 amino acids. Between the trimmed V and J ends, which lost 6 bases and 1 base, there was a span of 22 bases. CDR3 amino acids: CSAPSNGRGTSNQPQHF. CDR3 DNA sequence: TGCAGTGCCCCCTCCAATGGGAGGGGCACAAGCAATCAGCCCCAGCATTTT.

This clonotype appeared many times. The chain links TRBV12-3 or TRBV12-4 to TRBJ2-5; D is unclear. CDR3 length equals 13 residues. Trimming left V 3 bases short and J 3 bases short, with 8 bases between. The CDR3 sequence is CASSFLGKETQYF. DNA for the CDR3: TGTGCCAGCAGTTTCCTCGGAAAAGAGACCCAGTACTTC.

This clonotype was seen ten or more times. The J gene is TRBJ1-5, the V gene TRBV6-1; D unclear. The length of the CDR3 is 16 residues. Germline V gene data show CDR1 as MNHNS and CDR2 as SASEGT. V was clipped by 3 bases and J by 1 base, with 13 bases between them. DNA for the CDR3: TGTGCCAGCAGTGAGGTGACCGGGCCCAGCAATCAGCCCCAGCATTTT. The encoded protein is CASSEVTGPSNQPQHF.

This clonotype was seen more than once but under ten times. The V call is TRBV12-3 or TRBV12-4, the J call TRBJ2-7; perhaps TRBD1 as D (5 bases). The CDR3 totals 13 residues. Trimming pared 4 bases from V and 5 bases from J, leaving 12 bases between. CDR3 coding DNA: TGTGCCAGCAGTTCTCTTCAGGGCCACGAGCAGTACTTC. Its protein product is CASSSLQGHEQYF.

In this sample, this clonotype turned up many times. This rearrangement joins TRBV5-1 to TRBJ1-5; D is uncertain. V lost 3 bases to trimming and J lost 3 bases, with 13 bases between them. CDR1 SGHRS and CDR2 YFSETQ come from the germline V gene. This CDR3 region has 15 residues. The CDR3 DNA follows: TGCGCCAGCAGCTCAGCTCCGGGTTTCAATCAGCCCCAGCATTTT. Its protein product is CASSSAPGFNQPQHF.

CDR3 sequence reads: CASSVELAGGMGEQFF. CDR3 in DNA: TGTGCCAGCAGCGTAGAGCTAGCGGGGGGGATGGGTGAGCAGTTCTTC. The chain has TRBV9 and TRBJ2-1, with TRBD2 matching 12 bases. V gave up 0 bases and J gave up 9 bases; unmatched junction bases: 7. CDR1 and CDR2 from the germline V gene are SGDLS and YYNGEE. There are 16 residues in the CDR3. Full variable domain (rest looked up from reference TRBV9 and TRBJ2-1): DSGVTQTPKHLITATGQRVTLRCSPRSGDLSVYWYQQSLDQGLQFLIQYYNGEERAKGNILERFSAQQFPDLHSELNLSSLELGDSALYFCASSVELAGGMGEQFFGPGTRLTVL.

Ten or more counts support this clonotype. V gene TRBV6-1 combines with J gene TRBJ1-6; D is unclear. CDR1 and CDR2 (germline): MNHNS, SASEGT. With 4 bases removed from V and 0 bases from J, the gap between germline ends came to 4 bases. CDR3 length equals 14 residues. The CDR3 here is CASSGRSYNSPLHF. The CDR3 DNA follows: TGTGCCAGCAGTGGACGCTCCTATAATTCACCCCTCCACTTT.

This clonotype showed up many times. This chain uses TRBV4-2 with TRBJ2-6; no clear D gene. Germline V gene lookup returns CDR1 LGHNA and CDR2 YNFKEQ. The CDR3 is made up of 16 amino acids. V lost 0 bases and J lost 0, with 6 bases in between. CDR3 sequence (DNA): TGTGCCAGCAGCCAAGACAGAGCCTCTGGGGCCAACGTCCTGACTTTC. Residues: CASSQDRASGANVLTF.

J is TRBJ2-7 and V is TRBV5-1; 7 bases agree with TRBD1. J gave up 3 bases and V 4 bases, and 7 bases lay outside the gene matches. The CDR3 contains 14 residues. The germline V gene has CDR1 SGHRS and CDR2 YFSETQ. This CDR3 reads CASSPRGQHYEQYF. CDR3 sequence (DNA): TGCGCCAGCAGCCCAAGGGGACAGCACTACGAGCAGTACTTC.

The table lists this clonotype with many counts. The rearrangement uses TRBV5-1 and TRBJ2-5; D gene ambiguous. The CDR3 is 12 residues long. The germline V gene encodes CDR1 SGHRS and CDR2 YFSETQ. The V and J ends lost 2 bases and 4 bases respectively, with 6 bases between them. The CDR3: CASSFQRETQYF. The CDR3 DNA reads TGCGCCAGCAGCTTCCAGAGAGAGACCCAGTACTTC. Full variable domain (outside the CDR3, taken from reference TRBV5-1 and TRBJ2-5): KAGVTQTPRYLIKTRGQQVTLSCSPISGHRSVSWYQQTPGQGLQFLFEYFSETQRNKGNFPGRFSGRQFSNSRSEMNVSTLELGDSALYLCASSFQRETQYFGPGTRLLVL.